This entry is about one TCR beta chain. Original processing methods: Amplified reference gene primers provided the basis for estimating nucleated cell counts. Method: immunoSEQ multiplex PCR; TCRdb's copy keeps in-frame clones and lacks some. The DNA gave D and trimming, while V, J and clone size come from that table. The sample lists about 90,000 clones, around four fifths occurring once. The data are from a study of blood T cell repertoires in COVID-19. The overall study: Researchers got acute and convalescent COVID-19 samples from the United States, Italy and Spain. Sources were T cells, B-cell-depleted T cells, or PBMCs; the material itself was cDNA or gDNA.

The germline gives CDR1 SGHAT, CDR2 FQNNGV. The CDR3 sequence is 12 residues long. V dropped 4 bases and J dropped 3 bases, with 7 bases sitting between them. This sequence originates from an elderly woman with acute or convalescent COVID-19. Sequencing input: peripheral blood. The rearrangement uses TRBV11-2 and TRBJ2-7; a possible D gene is TRBD1 (6 bases). The CDR3 is CASSSQGYEQYF. CDR3 bases: TGTGCCAGCAGCTCACAGGGCTACGAGCAGTACTTC. Using reference TRBV11-2 and TRBJ2-7 for the parts outside the CDR3, the full variable domain is EAGVAQSPRYKIIEKRQSVAFWCNPISGHATLYWYQQILGQGPKLLIQFQNNGVVDDSQLPKDRFSAERLKGVDSTLKIQPAKLEDSAVYLCASSSQGYEQYFGPGTRLTVT.